This TCR beta chain was obtained from a study of blood T cells in healthy people across ages. General study points: Unsorted PBMC input precluded a conclusive naive versus antigen-experienced comparison. Changes in expanded clonotypes were possibly confounded, as the CMV status of donors was unknown.

Points on this clonotype: Its antigen is unidentified. Germline is not matched at one junction end, which may reflect a read error.

Together with a sample-barcoded 5' primer, a J-beta primer mix was included in a second PCR lasting roughly 6 to 12 cycles. Each cDNA molecule carried a tag from a template-switch adaptor that contained 12 random nucleotides. One entry per CDR3 protein results from TCRdb running MiXCR on the 5' RACE reads. The top ten clones hold around a quarter of a sample with roughly 860,000 distinct CDR3 sequences, 55% to 65% of them seen once. The germline V gene encodes CDR1 LGHNA and CDR2 YSLEER. CDR3 length: 15 residues. The V gene is TRBV4-3, the J gene TRBJ2-5, with D perhaps TRBD2 (6 bases). This clonotype was sampled from a man aged 25 to 40 in good health. Sequenced sample: blood. The CDR3, as DNA: TGCGCCAGCTCCCTGGGCGGGACGTACCAAAAGACCCAGTACTTC. Its translation: CASSLGGTYQKTQYF.